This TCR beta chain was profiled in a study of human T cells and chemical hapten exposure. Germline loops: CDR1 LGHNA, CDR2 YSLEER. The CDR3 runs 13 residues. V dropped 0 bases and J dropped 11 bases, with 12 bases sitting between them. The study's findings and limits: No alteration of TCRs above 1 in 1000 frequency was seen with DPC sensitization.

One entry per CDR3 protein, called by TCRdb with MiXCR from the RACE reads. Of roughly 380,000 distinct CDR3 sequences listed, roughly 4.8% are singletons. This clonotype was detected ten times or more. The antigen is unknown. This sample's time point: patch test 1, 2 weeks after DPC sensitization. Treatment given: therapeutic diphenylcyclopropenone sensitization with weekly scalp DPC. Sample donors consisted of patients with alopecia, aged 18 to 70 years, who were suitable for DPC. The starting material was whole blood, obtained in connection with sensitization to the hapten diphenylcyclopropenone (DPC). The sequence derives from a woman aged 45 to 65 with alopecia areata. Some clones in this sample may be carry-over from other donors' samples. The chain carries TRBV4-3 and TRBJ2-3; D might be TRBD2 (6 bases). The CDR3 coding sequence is TGCGCCAGCAGCCAAGATCGTTGGGGGGTGCAGTATTTT. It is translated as CASSQDRWGVQYF.